The 2 T cell receptor beta chains listed next were all sequenced from one sample in a study of blood T cells in healthy people across ages. PCR was performed a second time for roughly 7 to 12 cycles using a sample-barcoded 5' primer and a J-beta primer mix. MiXCR, applied by TCRdb to the 5' RACE reads, yields one record per CDR3 protein. This repertoire shows over 600,000 distinct CDR3 sequences, around 41% found once; its top ten account for about 30%. The sample consisted of blood. Every receptor here comes from a man aged 80 or over in good health.

In its sample, this clonotype was seen many times. Given a much more abundant clone one base away, this may be a read error. V gene TRBV14 combines with J gene TRBJ2-1; TRBD1 matches at 8 bases. The CDR3 runs to 17 residues. Germline CDR1 reads SGHDN; CDR2 reads FVKESK. The junction had 8 bases not matched to a gene; V was cut back by 4 bases and J by 0 bases. CDR3 protein: CASSPRTGRSSYNEQFF. The CDR3 DNA follows: TGTGCCAGCAGCCCCCGGACAGGGAGGAGCTCCTACAATGAGCAGTTCTTC.

In its sample, this clonotype was seen a few times. V and J are TRBV7-9 and TRBJ2-5; 10 positions agree with TRBD2. This CDR3 spans 15 amino acids. CDR1 and CDR2 (germline): SEHNR, FQNEAQ (reference sequence). The trim removed 5 bases at V and 2 bases at J, leaving 5 bases unmatched. The CDR3, as DNA: TGTGCCAGCAGCGCCTGGACTAGCGGTCAAGAGACCCAGTACTTC. This sequence encodes CASSAWTSGQETQYF.